The text below deals with one TCR beta chain. Its antigen is undetermined. The CDR3 runs to 15 residues. V was trimmed by 3 bases and J by 2 bases, leaving 13 bases between them. The entry originates in a study of T cell repertoires in cytomegalovirus infection. Study-level information: Indications came from public TCR beta signatures; they pointed to CMV infection and to a matching HLA type. Study results and limitations: Based on cumulative public TCR beta family frequency, carriers of CMV plus the relevant HLA were identified. Dominating the ex vivo response were TCR beta clonotypes that were CMV-specific and HLA-C-restricted.

TCRdb re-derived calls from the reads in MiXCR, one entry per CDR3 protein. The sample contains approximately 500,000 distinct CDR3 sequences, about 15% of which appear only once. This TCR came from a human donor in good health (CMV status not recorded). Some clones in this sample may be carry-over from other donors' samples. The sample comprised CD8+ T cells from PBMCs. V and J are TRBV12-3 or TRBV12-4 and TRBJ2-5, with D unclear. The CDR3 spells CASSFGAGEQETQYF. In nucleotides, the CDR3 is TGTGCCAGCAGTTTCGGTGCTGGGGAACAAGAGACCCAGTACTTC.